There are a few counts of the clone carrying this TCR beta chain. The record originates from a study of early T cells in non-severe SARS-CoV-2 infection. Across the study: Chains were unpaired, as sequencing was done on bulk RNA from unsorted whole blood.

Germline V gene sequence: CDR1 SGHTA, CDR2 FQGNSA. V was clipped by 1 base and J by 5 bases, with 14 bases between them. The CDR3 is made up of 15 amino acids. Individual cDNA molecules each received unique molecular identifiers attached to them. Using its own MiXCR run on the 5' RACE reads, TCRdb lists one record per CDR3 protein. The sample lists tens of thousands of distinct CDR3 sequences; around 10% were seen once. The V and J genes are TRBV7-2 and TRBJ2-5, with D perhaps TRBD2 (6 bases). Sequenced material: whole blood. The sequence derives from an adult who was a healthcare worker with PCR-confirmed SARS-CoV-2 infection or an uninfected control (not recorded which). As DNA, the CDR3 is TGTGCCAGCAGCTTAGTAACGGGAGTCGGGGAGACCCAGTACTTC. Protein: CASSLVTGVGETQYF. Full variable domain (remainder filled in from reference TRBV7-2 and TRBJ2-5): GAGVSQSPSNKVTEKGKDVELRCDPISGHTALYWYRQSLGQGLEFLIYFQGNSAPDKSGLPSDRFSAERTGGSVSTLTIQRTQQEDSAVYLCASSLVTGVGETQYFGPGTRLLVL.